These 21 T cell receptor beta chains came from one sample sequenced in a study of PD-L1 blockade in urothelial cancer. Clones were sequenced by immunoSEQ multiplex PCR, and TCRdb holds only the in-frame ones, with some missing. Among roughly 50,000 clones listed, approximately 83% were seen once. Time point given: pretreatment peripheral blood. The sequenced sample was PBMCs, obtained around atezolizumab (anti-PD-L1) treatment. Receptors originate from a man in his sixties or seventies with urothelial cancer.

CDR3 DNA: TGTGCCAGCCCCCCCCGGGAGCGGAATGAGCAGTTCTTC. Its protein product is CASPPRERNEQFF. The chain carries TRBV27 and TRBJ2-1; D might be TRBD2 (6 bases). The CDR3 extends over 13 amino acids. Per germline, CDR1 MNHEY and CDR2 SMNVEV (reference sequence). Trimming shortened V by 8 bases and J by 7 bases, and 15 bases separated the two germline ends.

The chain has TRBV27 and TRBJ2-1; 10 positions agree with TRBD2. The V segment lost 5 bases and the J segment 8 bases; nucleotides outside the gene matches: 6. The CDR3 extends over 14 amino acids. Germline values: CDR1 MNHEY, CDR2 SMNVEV (reference sequence). CDR3: CASSKSGRADEQFF. The CDR3 DNA sequence: TGTGCCAGCAGTAAGAGCGGGAGGGCCGATGAGCAGTTCTTC.

The V call is TRBV4-1, the J call TRBJ2-1, with TRBD2 matching over 7 bases. This CDR3 is 16 amino acids long. Unmatched junction bases numbered 10, after V lost 0 bases and J lost 8 bases. Germline loops: CDR1 MGHRA, CDR2 YSYEKL. The CDR3 protein is CASSQDDRGEQDEQFF. The CDR3 coding sequence is TGCGCCAGCAGCCAAGATGATCGGGGGGAGCAGGATGAGCAGTTCTTC.

The chain links TRBV11-2 to TRBJ2-7, with 8 bases lining up with TRBD1. The V gene's germline CDR1 is SGHAT and CDR2 FQNNGV. The CDR3 contains 14 residues. The V gene end was trimmed by 1 base and the J gene end by 3 bases; junction bases not matched to a gene: 2. In nucleotides, the CDR3 is TGTGCCAGCAGCTTAGCCGGGACAGGCTACGAGCAGTACTTC. Translated, it gives CASSLAGTGYEQYF.

This sequence joins TRBV28 and TRBJ2-7, with TRBD2 identical over 11 bases. This CDR3 has 15 residues. Unmatched junction bases numbered 6, after V lost 5 bases and J lost 3 bases. Germline V gene lookup returns CDR1 MDHEN and CDR2 SYDVKM. The CDR3 bases are TGTGCCAGCAGTCCCGGACTAGCGGGCCTCTACGAGCAGTACTTC. This encodes CASSPGLAGLYEQYF.

This chain joins TRBV2 and TRBJ2-2; D is unclear. Germline V gene sequence: CDR1 SNHLY, CDR2 FYNNEI. Trimming took 3 bases from V and 1 from J, leaving 6 bases between them. CDR3 size: 14 residues. CDR3 nucleotide sequence: TGTGCCAGCAGTGAGGAGCGGAACACCGGGGAGCTGTTTTTT. It translates to CASSEERNTGELFF.

The chain uses TRBV25-1 and TRBJ1-1; TRBD1 is a possible D gene (5 bases). Germline-derived CDR1 and CDR2 are MGHDK and SYGVNS. Trimming took off 4 bases at V and 7 bases at J, with 10 bases between the two ends. The CDR3 runs 12 residues. CDR3 amino acids: CASSGGHFEAFF. CDR3 coding DNA: TGTGCCAGCAGTGGCGGACACTTTGAAGCTTTCTTT.

This clone was recorded only once. J is TRBJ2-3 and V is TRBV2; a weak D match, TRBD1 (5 bases). CDR1 is SNHLY, CDR2 FYNNEI, per germline. This CDR3 is built from 12 residues. V was pared by 2 bases and J by 5 bases, with 5 bases between. CDR3 residues: CASSERGDTQYF. The CDR3 coding sequence is TGTGCCAGCAGTGAAAGGGGAGATACGCAGTATTTT.

The chain carries TRBV7-8 and TRBJ2-1; D perhaps matches TRBD1 (5 bases). Germline V gene data show CDR1 as SGHVS and CDR2 as FQNEAQ. With 3 bases removed from V and 5 bases from J, the gap between germline ends came to 8 bases. The CDR3 is 13 residues long. As DNA, the CDR3 is TGTGCCAGCAGCTTTCGCAGGGACAATGAGCAGTTCTTC. Its protein product is CASSFRRDNEQFF.

This clone is medium-sized by share. The chain employs TRBV6-4 and TRBJ2-1, with D maybe TRBD2 (6 bases). V lost 0 bases and J 0 bases, leaving 6 bases between the germline ends. This CDR3 has 15 amino acids. The germline V gene encodes CDR1 MRHNA and CDR2 SNTAGT. CDR3 sequence reads: CASSDSAGSYNEQFF. The CDR3 bases are TGTGCCAGCAGTGACTCAGCGGGCTCCTACAATGAGCAGTTCTTC.

V usage is TRBV12-5 and J usage is TRBJ2-1, with 13 bases aligning to TRBD2. V lost 1 base, J lost 10 bases, and 7 bases stayed unmatched. The germline V gene has CDR1 LGHNT and CDR2 FRNRAP. The CDR3 has 16 amino acids. This CDR3 is CASGLGLAGGLKEQFF. In DNA, the CDR3 is TGTGCTAGTGGTTTGGGACTAGCGGGAGGTCTTAAAGAGCAGTTCTTC.

There are a few counts of this clone. This sequence joins TRBV28 and TRBJ1-5; TRBD1 is a possible D gene (5 bases). The V end lost 6 bases, the J end lost 2 bases, and 29 bases lay between the germline ends. The CDR3 runs to 20 residues. CDR1 is MDHEN and CDR2 is SYDVKM in the germline V gene. CDR3 coding DNA: TGTGCCAGCAGCCCGGGGGGTATCTTTCGCAGGGTATCGCGCAATCAGCCCCAGCATTTT. This encodes CASSPGGIFRRVSRNQPQHF.

This clone appeared once. V and J are TRBV28 and TRBJ2-2; 8 nucleotides agree with TRBD1. The V gene end was trimmed by 8 bases and the J gene end by 4 bases; junction bases not matched to a gene: 9. The CDR3 totals 15 residues. The germline V gene has CDR1 MDHEN and CDR2 SYDVKM. The CDR3 DNA is TGTGCCAGCTCTTCCCCGGGACAGGCCACCGGGGAGCTGTTTTTT. Residues: CASSSPGQATGELFF.

This chain uses TRBV9 with TRBJ2-2, with D uncertain. Germline V lookup: CDR1 SGDLS, CDR2 YYNGEE. The CDR3 is 16 residues long. Trimming stripped 0 bases from V and 4 bases from J, with 13 bases between. The CDR3 here is CASSVGSTVTTGELFF. The CDR3 coding sequence is TGTGCCAGCAGCGTAGGATCTACCGTCACCACCGGGGAGCTGTTTTTT. Full variable domain (rest looked up from reference TRBV9 and TRBJ2-2): DSGVTQTPKHLITATGQRVTLRCSPRSGDLSVYWYQQSLDQGLQFLIQYYNGEERAKGNILERFSAQQFPDLHSELNLSSLELGDSALYFCASSVGSTVTTGELFFGEGSRLTVL.

The chain combines TRBV5-4 with TRBJ2-7; TRBD2 agrees at 9 bases. Germline trimming cut 0 bases from V and 5 bases from J; bases unmatched to any gene: 9. CDR1 and CDR2 (germline): SGHNT, YYREEE (reference sequence). CDR3 length equals 16 residues. CDR3: CASSLEGGGRANEQYF. CDR3 sequence (DNA): TGTGCCAGCAGCTTGGAAGGGGGCGGGAGGGCCAACGAGCAGTACTTC.

In this sample, this clone turned up a few times. The CDR3 bases are TGTGCCAGCAGCTTCAACTATCAAGAGACCCAGTACTTC. It translates to CASSFNYQETQYF. The chain links TRBV5-4 to TRBJ2-5; unclear D gene. Germline V gene lookup returns CDR1 SGHNT and CDR2 YYREEE (reference sequence). This CDR3 region has 13 residues. V was cut by 2 bases and J by 2 bases, with 7 bases left in between.

J is TRBJ1-4 and V is TRBV18, with D perhaps TRBD1 (6 bases). Trimming removed 3 bases at V and 8 bases at J, with 13 bases between. Germline V gene lookup returns CDR1 KGHSH and CDR2 LQKENI. The CDR3 contains 14 residues. The DNA of the CDR3 is TGTGCCAGCTCACCTGAAGGGGGACGCGAAAAACTGTTTTTT. It specifies CASSPEGGREKLFF.

This sequence joins TRBV15 and TRBJ2-2; possibly TRBD2 for D (6 bases). The CDR3 length is 16 residues. Germline lookup yields CDR1 LNHNV and CDR2 YYDKDF (reference sequence). Trimming stripped 0 bases from V and 5 bases from J, with 13 bases between. CDR3 DNA: TGTGCCACCAGCAGAGATTGGCGACTAGTAACCGGGGAGCTGTTTTTT. Its translation: CATSRDWRLVTGELFF.

This clone has a handful of counts. V gene TRBV4-1 combines with J gene TRBJ2-5, with 9 bases matching TRBD2. The CDR3 has 15 residues. Germline CDR1 is MGHRA and CDR2 is YSYEKL. V lost 4 bases, J lost 3 bases, and 6 bases stayed unmatched. This CDR3 reads CASSLAGENKETQYF. DNA for the CDR3: TGCGCCAGCAGCCTAGCGGGAGAGAATAAAGAGACCCAGTACTTC.

This clone was recorded a few times. The V and J genes are TRBV28 and TRBJ1-5; D is perhaps TRBD1 (5 bases). The CDR3 totals 13 residues. The V gene's germline CDR1 is MDHEN and CDR2 SYDVKM. Trimming took off 5 bases at V and 5 bases at J, with 10 bases between the two ends. CDR3 bases: TGTGCCAGCAGTCCCCCAGGGTATCAGCCCCAGCATTTT. Its translation is CASSPPGYQPQHF.

The chain carries TRBV10-2 and TRBJ2-5; 12 nucleotides agree with TRBD2. CDR1 and CDR2 (germline): WSHSY, SAAADI. CDR3 size: 15 residues. Unmatched junction bases numbered 7, after V lost 6 bases and J lost 5 bases. CDR3 in DNA: TGCGCCAGCAGGACTAGCGGGAGTCGGGGGGAGACCCAGTACTTC. This encodes CASRTSGSRGETQYF.